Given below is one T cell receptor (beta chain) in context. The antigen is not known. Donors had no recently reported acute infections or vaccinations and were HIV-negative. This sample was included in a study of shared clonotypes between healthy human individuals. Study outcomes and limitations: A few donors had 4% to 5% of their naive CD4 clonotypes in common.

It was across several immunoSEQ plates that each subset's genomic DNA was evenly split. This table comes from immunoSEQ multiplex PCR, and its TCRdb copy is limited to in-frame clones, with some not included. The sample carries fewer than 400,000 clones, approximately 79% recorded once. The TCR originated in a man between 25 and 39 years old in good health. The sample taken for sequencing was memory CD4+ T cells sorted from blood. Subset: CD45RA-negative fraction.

CDR3 protein: CASTDWGGNEETQYF. CDR3 DNA sequence: TGTGCCAGCACCGATTGGGGGGGCAATGAAGAGACCCAGTACTTC. The V gene is TRBV6-5, the J gene TRBJ2-5; a weak D match, TRBD2 (7 bases). Germline V gene data show CDR1 as MNHEY and CDR2 as SVGAGI. V lost 7 bases and J lost 3, with 18 bases in between. CDR3 length: 15 residues.